This TCR beta chain came from a study of response to subunit inactivated influenza vaccine listed by TCRdb under 2018. Regarding the study in general: Deep quantitative T cell receptor repertoire profiling was used in the study to track responses to a trivalent subunit inactivated influenza vaccine.

Summary of the overall study and its limitations: The authors suggested that each seasonal influenza vaccination may recruit only a limited number of new T cells.

V was cut back by 2 bases and J by 2 bases, leaving a gap of 7 bases between them. The CDR3 holds 13 amino acids from the cysteine to the phenylalanine. Of all the DNA, just the CDR3 is kept, 39 bases in frame from base 1. The germline V gene yields MDHEN for CDR1 and SYDVKM for CDR2. To prepare the library, RT-PCR was applied. Data came from an Illumina HiSeq 2500. TCRdb passed the public sequencing reads through fastp at Q25 and MiXCR, retaining productive beta sequences. Entries are consolidated by CDR3 protein sequence, retaining the most common genes and DNA. This sample lists about 700,000 distinct CDR3 sequences; approximately 14% were detected once. The ten top clones hold less than 8.5% of the sample. This clonotype came up a few times. This clone's antigen is unknown. No qualities accompany the bases; no much larger clone lies one base away.

The sequence was collected from a man in his fifties or sixties who received an inactivated influenza vaccine. Donor details come from another sample of the same person, matched by shared clones. The rearrangement joined TRBV28 to TRBJ2-7; tentative D gene TRBD1, with 6 bases matching. Material: PBMCs from blood, obtained roughly 2 weeks before vaccination. The DNA is as follows: TGTGCCAGCAGTTTAAAGGGGGCCTACGAGCAGTACTTC. This translates into CASSLKGAYEQYF.